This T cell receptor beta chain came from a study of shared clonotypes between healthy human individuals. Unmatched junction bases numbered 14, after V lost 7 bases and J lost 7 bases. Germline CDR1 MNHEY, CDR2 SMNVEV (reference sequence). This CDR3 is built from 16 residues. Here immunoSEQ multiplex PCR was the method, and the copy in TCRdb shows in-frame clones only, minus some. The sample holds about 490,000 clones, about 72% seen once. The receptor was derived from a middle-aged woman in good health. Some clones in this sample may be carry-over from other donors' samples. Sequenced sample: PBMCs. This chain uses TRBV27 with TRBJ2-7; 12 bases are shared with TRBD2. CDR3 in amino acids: CASKQVIGLAGREQYF. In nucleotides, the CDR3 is TGTGCCAGCAAGCAGGTAATCGGACTAGCGGGAAGAGAGCAGTACTTC.